The present T cell receptor (beta chain) was sequenced within a study of cytomegalovirus exposure and HLA in healthy donors. The repertoire was sequenced with immunoSEQ multiplex PCR; TCRdb's copy has only in-frame clones and lacks some. The profile covers 35,000 to 50,000 clones, with roughly 93% appearing a single time and over 2% taken by the ten largest. The V end lost 4 bases, the J end lost 4 bases, and 11 bases lay between the germline ends. This CDR3 spans 14 amino acids. From germline, CDR1 is WNHNN and CDR2 SYGVQD (reference sequence). Whole-study findings and limits: Reported performance of the classifier showed diagnosis of cytomegalovirus status with high specificity and sensitivity. The study listed roughly 150 cytomegalovirus-associated TCR beta chains. Through in vitro validation, a few CMV-associated chains were shown to be specific for CMV antigens.

With respect to this clone: Its antigen is still unknown.

The receptor comes from a woman between 18 and 29 years old in good health and CMV-seronegative. The source material was PBMCs. The chain combines TRBV10-1 with TRBJ2-1; perhaps TRBD1 as D (6 bases). CDR3 loop: CASSAEQGYNEQFF. In nucleotides, the CDR3 is TGCGCCAGCAGTGCCGAACAGGGATACAATGAGCAGTTCTTC.